The rows below give T cell receptor beta chains drawn from one sample of a study of T cells in Graves' hyperthyroidism and ophthalmopathy. TCRdb ran MiXCR on the multiplex PCR reads and lists one entry per CDR3 protein. Here the sample spans around 800,000 distinct CDR3 sequences, roughly 40% being singletons. Sequenced material: blood. Receptors originate from a man aged 18 to 30 with Graves' hyperthyroidism. Each CDR3 is given with its conserved first and last residue. D genes are given only for firm matches. Part of the rows lack a size; the others show once, few, many or a class for expanded clones.

D | J | V | size | CDR3 | DNA
- | TRBJ1-1 | TRBV2 | many | CADHSGGRAFF | TGTGCCGACCATTCCGGTGGCCGAGCTTTCTTT
- | TRBJ1-4 | TRBV20-1 | - | CSARARREKLFF | TGCAGTGCTAGAGCTCGCAGGGAAAAACTGTTTTTT
TRBD1 | TRBJ1-1 | TRBV25-1 | many | CARTRQGRTTNTEAFF | TGTGCCAGAACTCGACAGGGACGGACCACTAACACTGAAGCTTTCTTT
TRBD2 | TRBJ2-7 | TRBV20-1 | many | CSASAGLVNEQYF | TGCAGTGCTAGCGCGGGACTAGTGAACGAGCAGTACTTC
TRBD2 | TRBJ2-7 | TRBV12-3/TRBV12-4 | few | CASSLGRGFHEQYF | TGTGCCAGCAGTTTGGGGCGGGGGTTTCACGAGCAGTACTTC
TRBD1 | TRBJ1-2 | TRBV25-1 | once | CASSVPGQGKRYTF | TGTGCCAGCAGTGTTCCGGGACAGGGAAAGCGCTACACCTTC
- | TRBJ2-7 | TRBV6-5 | - | CASSLSRYLGSEQYF | TGTGCCAGCAGTCTCTCCAGGTACCTTGGGTCCGAGCAGTACTTC
TRBD2 | TRBJ2-7 | TRBV2 | many | CASSQTSASYEQYF | TGTGCCAGCAGTCAGACTAGCGCCTCCTACGAGCAGTACTTC
- | TRBJ2-7 | TRBV12-3/TRBV12-4 | many | CASSSGTYEQYF | TGTGCCAGCAGCTCCGGGACCTACGAGCAGTACTTC
- | TRBJ1-5 | TRBV20-1 | - | CSAVQGNQPQHF | TGCAGTGCAGTGCAGGGCAATCAGCCCCAGCATTTT
- | TRBJ1-5 | TRBV11-2 | many | CASSRDGINQPQHF | TGTGCCAGCAGCCGGGACGGAATCAATCAGCCCCAGCATTTT
- | TRBJ2-7 | TRBV5-1 | - | CASSLSKGLGEQYF | TGCGCCAGCAGCTTATCCAAGGGGCTCGGGGAGCAGTACTTC
- | TRBJ1-5 | TRBV7-8 | few | CASSGGPGSNQPQHF | TGTGCCAGCAGCGGCGGGCCGGGTAGCAATCAGCCCCAGCATTTT